This entry features one T cell receptor beta chain sequence. The antigen is unknown. The source of the sample is a study of T cell responses to AZD1222 COVID-19 vaccine. Study-wide results and caveats: Nearly half of spike-specific TCRs reportedly target unmutated variant regions. There were vaccine-associated CD4 TCRs across spike, dominant at 160-218 and 743-854. Females outnumbered males among donors, who were mostly white British; clonal diversity was possibly underestimated.

This CDR3 spans 13 amino acids. CDR1 SGHTS and CDR2 YDEGEE come from the germline V gene. V shed 4 bases and J shed 2 bases, with 4 bases lying between them. The repertoire was sequenced with immunoSEQ multiplex PCR; TCRdb's copy has only in-frame clones and lacks some. The sample lists 160,000 or so clones; about 92% were seen once. This clonotype was sampled from an adult in good health. The rearrangement links TRBV5-8 to TRBJ2-6; D ambiguous. Sequenced material: peripheral blood, taken on day 0 of MenACWY control vaccination. CDR3 DNA: TGTGCCAGCAGCGTAACTGGGGCCAACGTCCTGACTTTC. This translates into CASSVTGANVLTF.